The 24 T cell receptor beta chains in this list originate from one sample, sequenced in a study of beta chain features in type 1 diabetes. No antigens are known for them. General observations from the study: Patients with Type 1 diabetes showed moderately but significantly shorter TCRB CDR3s in all four CD4+ subsets.

What was sequenced were expressed TCRB transcripts, since all of the isolated RNA had been reverse transcribed. TCRdb keeps only in-frame clones here, not all; method: immunoSEQ multiplex PCR. In the table there are over 650,000 clones, about 14% of which are singletons. Sequencing was carried out using naive CD4+ T cells from blood. The receptors here all came from a man between 18 and 35 years old with type 1 diabetes.

The chain joins TRBV19 to TRBJ2-7; D gene ambiguous. Per germline, CDR1 LNHDA and CDR2 SQIVND (reference sequence). With 3 bases removed from V and 1 base from J, the gap between germline ends came to 7 bases. This CDR3 contains 13 residues. CDR3 DNA sequence: TGTGCCAGTAGTATGGATCAGTCCTACGAGCAGTACTTC. Its translation: CASSMDQSYEQYF.

Here the CDR3 reads CASSLARDSTRQFF. CDR3 nucleotides: TGTGCCAGCAGCTTAGCGCGAGATTCGACCCGGCAGTTCTTC. V is TRBV7-2 and J is TRBJ2-1; D is ambiguous. Germline V gene lookup returns CDR1 SGHTA and CDR2 FQGNSA. The length of the CDR3 is 14 residues. V lost 0 bases to trimming and J lost 12 bases, with 15 bases between them. Combining the CDR3 with reference TRBV7-2 and TRBJ2-1 gives the whole variable domain GAGVSQSPSNKVTEKGKDVELRCDPISGHTALYWYRQSLGQGLEFLIYFQGNSAPDKSGLPSDRFSAERTGGSVSTLTIQRTQQEDSAVYLCASSLARDSTRQFFGPGTRLTVL.

Only a few counts were recorded for this clone. V usage is TRBV5-1 and J usage is TRBJ1-4, with D maybe TRBD1 (6 bases). From germline, CDR1 is SGHRS and CDR2 YFSETQ. Trimming cost V 4 bases and J 2 bases, with 12 bases left between them. This CDR3 has 15 residues. CDR3 residues: CASSDTRGTNEKLFF. CDR3 sequence (DNA): TGCGCCAGCAGCGATACAAGGGGGACTAATGAAAAACTGTTTTTT.

V is TRBV27 and J is TRBJ2-3; D is unresolved. This CDR3 has 15 residues. Germline V CDR1 and CDR2: MNHEY, SMNVEV (reference sequence). The germline V and J ends were trimmed by 0 bases and 3 bases, with 10 bases remaining between them. Here the CDR3 reads CASSLSGRLTDTQYF. DNA for the CDR3: TGTGCCAGCAGTTTATCTGGACGGCTTACAGATACGCAGTATTTT.

There are a few counts of this clone. V gene TRBV5-6 combines with J gene TRBJ2-3, with 9 bases identical to TRBD1. V lost 4 bases to trimming and J lost 4 bases; unmatched junction nucleotides: 4. The length of the CDR3 is 14 residues. In germline, CDR1 is SGHDT, CDR2 YYEEEE. The CDR3 DNA reads as TGTGCCAGCAGCACGGGACAGGGTGCAGATACGCAGTATTTT. Amino acid sequence: CASSTGQGADTQYF. Complete variable domain (other parts from reference TRBV5-6 and TRBJ2-3): DAGVTQSPTHLIKTRGQQVTLRCSPKSGHDTVSWYQQALGQGPQFIFQYYEEEERQRGNFPDRFSGHQFPNYSSELNVNALLLGDSALYLCASSTGQGADTQYFGPGTRLTVL.

The genes are TRBV30 and TRBJ1-1; no reliable D call. The CDR3 totals 12 residues. With 0 bases removed from V and 5 bases from J, the gap between germline ends came to 7 bases. Germline lookup yields CDR1 GTSNPN and CDR2 SVGIG (reference sequence). CDR3 nucleotides: TGTGCCTGGAGTGTCCCGGGAACTGAAGCTTTCTTT. This codes for CAWSVPGTEAFF.

V usage is TRBV5-1 and J usage is TRBJ2-2; unclear D gene. Germline CDR1 reads SGHRS; CDR2 reads YFSETQ. The CDR3 is made up of 14 amino acids. Trimming took 1 base from V and 3 from J, leaving 7 bases between them. CDR3 loop: CASSLYKDTGELFF. The CDR3 region has the DNA TGCGCCAGCAGCTTGTACAAGGACACCGGGGAGCTGTTTTTT.

In this sample, this clone turned up a few times. The genes are TRBV9 and TRBJ1-5; D is undetermined. CDR3 length: 13 residues. Germline V lookup: CDR1 SGDLS, CDR2 YYNGEE. The V and J ends lost 0 bases and 4 bases respectively, with 5 bases between them. The CDR3, as DNA: TGTGCCAGCAGCGTAGAAGCAAATCAGCCCCAGCATTTT. The encoded protein is CASSVEANQPQHF.

This clone was counted a few times. This sequence joins TRBV28 and TRBJ1-5; D gene uncertain. The germline V gene has CDR1 MDHEN and CDR2 SYDVKM. V gave up 6 bases and J gave up 1 base, with 10 bases separating them. This CDR3 has 14 amino acids. The CDR3 reads CASRFIQSNQPQHF. CDR3 nucleotide sequence: TGTGCCAGCAGGTTCATCCAAAGCAATCAGCCCCAGCATTTT.

In this sample, this clone turned up a few times. The rearrangement joins TRBV29-1 to TRBJ2-5; the D gene is possibly TRBD2 (6 bases). V dropped 7 bases and J dropped 5 bases, with 14 bases sitting between them. This CDR3 spans 12 amino acids. Germline loops: CDR1 SQVTM, CDR2 ANQGSEA. The CDR3 reads CSARGFHETQYF. CDR3 bases: TGCAGCGCCCGGGGGTTTCACGAGACCCAGTACTTC.

The CDR3 sequence: CASSVASGGNTGELFF. As DNA, the CDR3 is TGTGCCAGCAGCGTAGCTAGCGGGGGAAACACCGGGGAGCTGTTTTTT. J is TRBJ2-2 and V is TRBV9, with 10 bases that match TRBD2. CDR1 SGDLS and CDR2 YYNGEE come from the germline V gene. This CDR3 comprises 16 residues. V dropped 0 bases and J dropped 2; count of bases not matched to a gene: 1.

The sample holds a few counts of this clone. The chain links TRBV4-3 to TRBJ2-3; tentatively, D is TRBD1 (5 bases). CDR3 length equals 15 residues. Trimming left V 4 bases short and J 1 base short, with 12 bases between. Germline CDR1 and CDR2: LGHNA and YSLEER. The CDR3 DNA reads as TGCGCCAGCAGCCGGCAGGGAACGGGCACAGATACGCAGTATTTT. This encodes CASSRQGTGTDTQYF.

This clone was seen a handful of times. This chain uses TRBV28 with TRBJ2-5; 7 bases agree with TRBD1. Trimming at V came to 0 bases and at J to 2 bases, leaving 3 bases not matched to a gene. Per germline, CDR1 MDHEN and CDR2 SYDVKM. The CDR3 runs 15 residues. The CDR3 bases are TGTGCCAGCAGTTTATGGGCAGGGGGACAAGAGACCCAGTACTTC. It specifies CASSLWAGGQETQYF.

A remark on this clone: The sample carries other DNA sequences with the same CDR3. The J gene is TRBJ2-5, the V gene TRBV5-6; no clear D. V lost 1 base and J lost 5, with 3 bases in between. Germline lookup yields CDR1 SGHDT and CDR2 YYEEEE. This CDR3 has 11 amino acids. Here the CDR3 DNA reads TGTGCCAGCAGCTTGTCTGAGACCCAGTACTTC. This sequence encodes CASSLSETQYF.

CDR3 coding DNA: TGTGCCAGCTCCATAACCGGATTTGGCTATGGCTACACCTTC. Its protein product is CASSITGFGYGYTF. The chain combines TRBV7-3 with TRBJ1-2; D not resolved. Per the germline V gene, CDR1 is SGHTA and CDR2 is FQGTGA. The CDR3 has 14 amino acids. V lost 8 bases to trimming and J lost 4 bases, with 17 bases between them.

This clone occurred a few times. V and J are TRBV15 and TRBJ1-2; no definite D call. Trimming removed 0 bases at V and 8 bases at J, with 13 bases between. Germline V CDR1 and CDR2: LNHNV, YYDKDF (reference sequence). The CDR3 consists of 14 residues. The CDR3 protein is CATSRDKAGWGYTF. The DNA for the CDR3 is TGTGCCACCAGCAGAGATAAGGCAGGCTGGGGCTACACCTTC.

The rearrangement uses TRBV7-2 and TRBJ2-1, with D possibly being TRBD1 or TRBD2 (5 bases each). Between the trimmed V and J ends, which lost 1 base and 3 bases, there was a span of 13 bases. CDR3 length: 16 amino acids. CDR1 and CDR2 from the germline V gene are SGHTA and FQGNSA. The CDR3: CASSLGYGASYNEQFF. The CDR3 region has the DNA TGTGCCAGCAGCTTAGGTTACGGGGCCAGCTACAATGAGCAGTTCTTC.

This clone has only a few counts. The chain recombines TRBV9 with TRBJ2-7; TRBD2 is a possible D gene (5 bases). Trimming removed 3 bases from V and 2 bases from J, with 15 bases in between. The germline V gene encodes CDR1 SGDLS and CDR2 YYNGEE. This CDR3 comprises 15 residues. This CDR3 reads CASSAQEAATYEQYF. As DNA, the CDR3 is TGTGCCAGCAGCGCCCAGGAGGCAGCCACCTACGAGCAGTACTTC.

The sample holds a few counts of this clone. The chain recombines TRBV7-9 with TRBJ1-1, with 7 bases aligning to TRBD1. The CDR3 runs to 14 residues. From germline, CDR1 is SEHNR and CDR2 FQNEAQ (reference sequence). V was pared by 6 bases and J by 7 bases, with 11 bases of the junction left unmatched. CDR3: CASRLITGAHEAFF. In DNA, the CDR3 is TGTGCCAGCAGGTTGATAACAGGGGCTCATGAAGCTTTCTTT. Using reference TRBV7-9 and TRBJ1-1 for the parts outside the CDR3, the full variable domain is DTGVSQNPRHKITKRGQNVTFRCDPISEHNRLYWYRQTLGQGPEFLTYFQNEAQLEKSRLLSDRFSAERPKGSFSTLEIQRTEQGDSAMYLCASRLITGAHEAFFGQGTRLTVV.

In this sample, this clone turned up a few times. This sequence joins TRBV20-1 and TRBJ2-5, with D uncertain. Trimming took 2 bases from V and 2 from J, leaving 3 bases between them. The CDR3 is made up of 11 amino acids. Germline assignment: CDR1 DFQATT and CDR2 SNEGSKA (reference sequence). This CDR3 is CSARRQETQYF. In DNA form, the CDR3 reads TGCAGTGCTAGACGTCAAGAGACCCAGTACTTC.

The chain recombines TRBV28 with TRBJ2-3; 9 bases line up with TRBD1. The CDR3 consists of 15 residues. The germline V gene has CDR1 MDHEN and CDR2 SYDVKM. The ends lost 6 bases at V and 2 bases at J; junction bases unmatched: 6. The CDR3 protein is CASRGQGILTDTQYF. DNA of the CDR3: TGTGCCAGCAGGGGACAGGGAATTCTCACAGATACGCAGTATTTT.

V and J are TRBV11-2 and TRBJ2-5, with 8 positions matching TRBD2. CDR3 size: 14 residues. The V gene's germline CDR1 is SGHAT and CDR2 FQNNGV. Trimming removed 5 bases from V and 4 bases from J; junction bases left unmatched: 6. The CDR3 bases are TGTGCCAGCAGCCCGCGGGCGGGGGGAGAGACCCAGTACTTC. Its translation is CASSPRAGGETQYF.

This clone was counted only a few times. The rearrangement joins TRBV6-5 to TRBJ2-7; 8 bases map to TRBD1. Germline lookup yields CDR1 MNHEY and CDR2 SVGAGI. The CDR3 spans 15 residues. V lost 0 bases to trimming and J lost 4 bases; unmatched junction nucleotides: 5. Here the CDR3 DNA reads TGTGCCAGCAGTTACTCGACCGGACAGGGATACGAGCAGTACTTC. It is translated as CASSYSTGQGYEQYF.

This clone was observed a handful of times. J is TRBJ2-3 and V is TRBV7-2; no firm D call. Germline V gives CDR1 SGHTA, CDR2 FQGNSA. V was clipped by 5 bases and J by 2 bases, with 11 bases between them. CDR3 length: 14 amino acids. CDR3 region: CASSPAWATDTQYF. The CDR3, as DNA: TGTGCCAGCAGCCCAGCATGGGCCACAGATACGCAGTATTTT.